The 17 T cell receptor beta chains below all came from one sample that was sequenced in a study of T cells in narcolepsy. Some clones are missing from TCRdb's copy, which holds only in-frame ones; the method was immunoSEQ multiplex PCR. This table holds just over 40,000 clones, approximately 88% found once. The sequenced material came from CD45RA- memory CD4+ T cells from PBMCs. The origin of the receptors is a human donor with narcolepsy.

This clone has more than one count but fewer than ten. This sequence joins TRBV5-1 and TRBJ2-5, with a possible D match to TRBD2 (6 bases). Looked up from germline, CDR1 is SGHRS and CDR2 is YFSETQ. Trimming pared 7 bases from V and 2 bases from J, leaving 9 bases between. The CDR3 length is 12 residues. The CDR3, as DNA: TGCGCCAGCCGCGCGGGACAAGAGACCCAGTACTTC. It is translated as CASRAGQETQYF. Complete variable domain (other parts from reference TRBV5-1 and TRBJ2-5): KAGVTQTPRYLIKTRGQQVTLSCSPISGHRSVSWYQQTPGQGLQFLFEYFSETQRNKGNFPGRFSGRQFSNSRSEMNVSTLELGDSALYLCASRAGQETQYFGPGTRLLVL.

This sequence joins TRBV7-2 and TRBJ1-1; D gene unclear. V shed 1 base and J shed 7 bases, with 4 bases lying between them. Germline V gene sequence: CDR1 SGHTA, CDR2 FQGNSA. The CDR3 runs to 11 residues. The DNA for the CDR3 is TGTGCCAGCAGCTTAGTCGGTGAAGCTTTCTTT. Translating it yields CASSLVGEAFF.

The gene calls are TRBV6-6 and TRBJ2-2; 11 nucleotides agree with TRBD2. The CDR3 sequence is 16 residues long. J lost 7 bases, V lost 11 bases, and 15 bases had no gene match. The V gene's germline CDR1 is MNHNY and CDR2 SVGAGI (reference sequence). DNA of the CDR3: TGTGCCGGCCGAGCCCATAGCGGGGGGGCCGTCGGGGAGCTGTTTTTT. As protein: CAGRAHSGGAVGELFF.

The chain uses TRBV19 and TRBJ1-2; D unresolved. CDR1 is LNHDA, CDR2 SQIVND, per germline (reference sequence). The CDR3 is made up of 15 amino acids. V was pared by 0 bases and J by 4 bases, with 12 bases between. The CDR3 protein is CASSIDQRSLYGYTF. The CDR3 nucleotides read TGTGCCAGTAGTATAGATCAGAGGAGCCTCTATGGCTACACCTTC.

The gene calls are TRBV2 and TRBJ2-5; D perhaps matches TRBD2 (5 bases). Per the germline V gene, CDR1 is SNHLY and CDR2 is FYNNEI. CDR3 length: 17 residues. Trimming removed 5 bases at V and 2 bases at J, with 21 bases between. As DNA, the CDR3 is TGTGCCAGCAGTCCTCCGGACTTGCGGAGCCAGCAAGAGACCCAGTACTTC. Amino acid sequence: CASSPPDLRSQQETQYF.

The chain carries TRBV11-2 and TRBJ2-5; possibly TRBD2 for D (5 bases). Germline V gene data show CDR1 as SGHAT and CDR2 as FQNNGV. This CDR3 spans 14 amino acids. The germline V and J ends were trimmed by 1 base and 2 bases, with 8 bases remaining between them. The CDR3 loop is CASSLGRGQETQYF. The CDR3 DNA reads as TGTGCCAGCAGCTTAGGTAGAGGGCAAGAGACCCAGTACTTC.

This chain uses TRBV7-2 with TRBJ2-5; weak D call: TRBD1 (5 bases). CDR1 SGHTA and CDR2 FQGNSA come from the germline V gene. This CDR3 is built from 13 residues. Trimming left V 7 bases short and J 4 bases short, with 13 bases between. The CDR3 protein is CASKGAGLETQYF. DNA for the CDR3: TGTGCCAGCAAAGGGGCAGGTCTAGAGACCCAGTACTTC. The complete variable domain, with remaining parts taken from reference TRBV7-2 and TRBJ2-5, reads GAGVSQSPSNKVTEKGKDVELRCDPISGHTALYWYRQSLGQGLEFLIYFQGNSAPDKSGLPSDRFSAERTGGSVSTLTIQRTQQEDSAVYLCASKGAGLETQYFGPGTRLLVL.

The chain links TRBV30 to TRBJ1-1, with D perhaps matching TRBD1 (6 bases). CDR3 size: 14 residues. V was pared by 4 bases and J by 1 base, with 13 bases between. CDR1 GTSNPN and CDR2 SVGIG come from the germline V gene (reference sequence). CDR3 DNA sequence: TGTGCCTGGACAGGGGCGTATGCGAACACTGAAGCTTTCTTT. Translated, it gives CAWTGAYANTEAFF.

CDR3 sequence reads: CASSLGGNYGYTF. The CDR3 DNA sequence: TGTGCCAGCAGCTTGGGGGGTAACTATGGCTACACCTTC. The genes are TRBV5-6 and TRBJ1-2; D unresolved. The CDR3 consists of 13 residues. Germline loops: CDR1 SGHDT, CDR2 YYEEEE. The V gene lost 0 bases and the J gene lost 1 base, with 4 bases spanning the gap.

Here the CDR3 reads CASSQEESGFEQYF. The CDR3 DNA reads TGCGCCAGCAGCCAAGAAGAGAGCGGCTTCGAGCAGTACTTC. The chain links TRBV4-3 to TRBJ2-5; D possibly corresponds to TRBD2 (5 bases). The closer fit of TRBJ2-7 to the DNA end suggests the J call may be wrong. The CDR3 length is 14 residues. CDR1 is LGHNA and CDR2 is YSLEER in the germline V gene.

The chain has TRBV30 and TRBJ1-5; D is undetermined. This CDR3 is built from 13 residues. V lost 4 bases, J lost 6 bases, and 13 bases lay in between. Germline-derived CDR1 and CDR2 are GTSNPN and SVGIG (reference sequence). The CDR3 sequence: CAWNRGEGQPQHF. The DNA for the CDR3 is TGTGCCTGGAATCGGGGAGAGGGTCAGCCCCAGCATTTT.

The chain combines TRBV11-2 with TRBJ1-5; D is uncertain. CDR3 length: 15 amino acids. The germline V and J ends were trimmed by 6 bases and 3 bases, with 15 bases remaining between them. Per the germline V gene, CDR1 is SGHAT and CDR2 is FQNNGV. CDR3 DNA sequence: TGTGCCAGCAGTTCGACCGACGGCCCCAATCAGCCCCAGCATTTT. The encoded protein is CASSSTDGPNQPQHF.

The chain has TRBV5-4 and TRBJ1-2; tentatively, D is TRBD1 (6 bases). This CDR3 has 14 amino acids. Germline V gene sequence: CDR1 SGHNT, CDR2 YYREEE (reference sequence). Trimming stripped 7 bases from V and 4 bases from J, with 17 bases between. This CDR3 is CASRYIGGPYGYTF. The CDR3, as DNA: TGTGCCAGCCGCTATATTGGGGGCCCCTATGGCTACACCTTC. The full variable domain, rest sourced from reference TRBV5-4 and TRBJ1-2, is ETGVTQSPTHLIKTRGQQVTLRCSSQSGHNTVSWYQQALGQGPQFIFQYYREEENGRGNFPPRFSGLQFPNYSSELNVNALELDDSALYLCASRYIGGPYGYTFGSGTRLTVV.

The V call is TRBV18, the J call TRBJ2-5; 7 positions agree with TRBD1. Trimming took 4 bases from V and 5 from J; bases not matched to a gene: 13. Germline CDR1 reads KGHSH; CDR2 reads LQKENI. This CDR3 spans 16 amino acids. The CDR3 DNA reads as TGTGCCAGCTCACTCACAACATTCACAGGGGTTGAGACCCAGTACTTC. Its protein is CASSLTTFTGVETQYF.

V is TRBV7-7 and J is TRBJ2-1; 11 bases align to TRBD1. Trimming removed 5 bases from V and 6 bases from J; junction bases left unmatched: 3. Per the germline V gene, CDR1 is SSHAT and CDR2 is FNYEAQ (reference sequence). The length of the CDR3 is 14 residues. CDR3 amino acids: CASSTGTGGNEQFF. The CDR3 bases are TGTGCCAGCAGCACGGGGACAGGGGGCAATGAGCAGTTCTTC.

The V call is TRBV6-1, the J call TRBJ2-2; D is ambiguous. Germline-derived CDR1 and CDR2 are MNHNS and SASEGT. Trimming pared 6 bases from V and 5 bases from J, leaving 10 bases between. This CDR3 comprises 13 residues. The CDR3 sequence: CASRVRVTGELFF. In DNA, the CDR3 is TGTGCCAGCAGAGTTCGGGTGACCGGGGAGCTGTTTTTT.

The chain links TRBV6-1 to TRBJ2-5, with D possibly TRBD2 on 5 matching bases. V dropped 1 base and J dropped 5 bases, with 17 bases sitting between them. Germline lookup yields CDR1 MNHNS and CDR2 SASEGT. The CDR3 is made up of 16 amino acids. CDR3: CASSEEPLPGIETQYF. Written as DNA, the CDR3 is TGTGCCAGCAGTGAAGAACCACTACCCGGGATCGAGACCCAGTACTTC.